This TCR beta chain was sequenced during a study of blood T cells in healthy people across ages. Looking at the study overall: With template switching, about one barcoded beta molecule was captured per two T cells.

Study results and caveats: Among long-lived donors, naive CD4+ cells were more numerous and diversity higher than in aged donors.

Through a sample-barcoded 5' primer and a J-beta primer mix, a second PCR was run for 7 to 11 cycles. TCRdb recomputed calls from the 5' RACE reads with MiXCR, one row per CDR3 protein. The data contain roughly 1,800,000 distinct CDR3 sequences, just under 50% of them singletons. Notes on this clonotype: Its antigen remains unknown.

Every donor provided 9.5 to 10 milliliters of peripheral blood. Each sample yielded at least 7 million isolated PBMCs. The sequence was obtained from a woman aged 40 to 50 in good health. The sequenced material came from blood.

The CDR3 loop reads CASSQDLRAGGDNEQFF. The CDR3 DNA reads as TGCGCCAGCAGCCAAGATCTTAGGGCGGGGGGAGACAATGAGCAGTTCTTC. The chain is built from TRBV4-3 and TRBJ2-1; 8 bases fit TRBD2. Unmatched junction bases numbered 9, after V lost 0 bases and J lost 5 bases. The length of the CDR3 is 17 residues. Germline V lookup: CDR1 LGHNA, CDR2 YSLEER.